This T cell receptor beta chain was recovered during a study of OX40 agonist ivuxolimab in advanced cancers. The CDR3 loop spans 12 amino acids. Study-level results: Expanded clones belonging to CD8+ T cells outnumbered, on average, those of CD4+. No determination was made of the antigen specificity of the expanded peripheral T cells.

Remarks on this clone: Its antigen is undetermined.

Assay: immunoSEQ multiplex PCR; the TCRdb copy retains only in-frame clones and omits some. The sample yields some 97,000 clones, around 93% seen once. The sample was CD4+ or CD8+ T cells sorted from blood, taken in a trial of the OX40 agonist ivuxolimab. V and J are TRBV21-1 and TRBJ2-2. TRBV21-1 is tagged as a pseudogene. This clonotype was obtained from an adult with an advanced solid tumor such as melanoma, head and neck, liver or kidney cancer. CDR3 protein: CAILTRVRGAVF. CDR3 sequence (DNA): TGTGCCATACTAACCAGGGTCCGGGGAGCTGTTTTT.